These 3 T cell receptor beta chains were all obtained from the same sample, sequenced in a study of T-cell memory formation after mild COVID-19. TCRdb re-derived calls from the 5' RACE reads in MiXCR, one entry per CDR3 protein. Among about 290,000 distinct CDR3 sequences listed, roughly 18% were seen once. Material: PBMCs or a T cell subset sorted from them (not recorded which). These receptors originate from a man aged 18 to 29 who had mild COVID-19 (a few samples of this study predate the infection). Cell type and time point are not known.

The table lists this clonotype with a few counts. A much larger clone differs from this one at a single base, so this may be a read error. This chain links TRBV7-6 with TRBJ1-1; 9 bases match TRBD1. CDR3 length: 15 amino acids. CDR1 is SGHVS and CDR2 is FNYEAQ in the germline V gene. DNA of the CDR3: TGTGCCGGCAGCTTAGGGACAGGGTTAAAGACTGAAGCTTTCTTT. It translates to CAGSLGTGLKTEAFF.

The chain joins TRBV29-1 to TRBJ2-3; D might be TRBD2 (6 bases). Germline lookup yields CDR1 SQVTM and CDR2 ANQGSEA. The CDR3 is 13 residues long. Deletions cut 7 bases from V and 6 bases from J, with 17 bases between. In DNA form, the CDR3 reads TGCAGCGGGGGAGGTCTAGGGCGTGATACGCAGTATTTT. Protein: CSGGGLGRDTQYF.

The rearrangement joins TRBV3-1 to TRBJ1-3; D is perhaps TRBD1 (6 bases). The V and J ends lost 3 bases and 1 base respectively, with 7 bases between them. There are 14 residues in the CDR3. Germline V gene lookup returns CDR1 LGHDT and CDR2 YNNKEL (reference sequence). The CDR3 is CASSQQGSGNTIYF. The DNA of the CDR3 is TGTGCCAGCAGCCAGCAGGGGTCTGGAAACACCATATATTTT.